Below are 26 T cell receptor beta chains sequenced from a single sample in a study of regulatory T cells in long-lasting Graves disease. Regarding time point: persistent/refractory GD, antithyroid drugs over 5 years with positive TRAb. The TCR library was made from RNA extracted from PBMCs. Arm-PCR of CDR3 regions and iRepertoire HTBI primers were used to build TCR beta libraries. One entry per CDR3 protein results from TCRdb running MiXCR on the multiplex PCR reads. The sample has hundreds of thousands of distinct CDR3 sequences, 30% seen once; the top ten hold about 42%. The sequences come from peripheral blood mononuclear cells (PBMCs), collected when the disease was refractory, from a patient treated with antithyroid drugs. These TCRs come from a female donor with Graves disease.

This rearrangement joins TRBV5-1 to TRBJ2-7, with 9 bases aligning to TRBD2. Germline CDR1 and CDR2: SGHRS and YFSETQ. V lost 0 bases to trimming and J lost 5 bases; unmatched junction nucleotides: 6. This CDR3 comprises 15 residues. This chain's CDR3 is CASSLGGGREHEQYF. The CDR3 DNA is TGCGCCAGCAGCTTGGGGGGCGGGAGGGAACACGAGCAGTACTTC.

The rearrangement links TRBV6-5 to TRBJ2-7; D may be TRBD2 (6 bases). The V gene lost 1 base and the J gene lost 6 bases, with 7 bases spanning the gap. This CDR3 spans 12 amino acids. CDR1 and CDR2 from the germline V gene are MNHEY and SVGAGI. CDR3 loop: CASSYFGGEQYF. CDR3 nucleotide sequence: TGTGCCAGCAGTTACTTCGGGGGCGAGCAGTACTTC.

The table lists this clonotype with many counts. The junction differs from germline at one of its ends, possibly a read error. The CDR3 loop reads CASSVEAFMPQHF. Written as DNA, the CDR3 is TGTGCCAGCAGCGTAGAAGCCTTTATGCCCCAGCATTTT. The J gene is TRBJ1-5, the V gene TRBV11-2; D not resolved. Germline CDR1 is SGHAT and CDR2 is FQNNGV. CDR3 size: 13 residues.

This clonotype showed up just a few times. This chain joins TRBV10-2 and TRBJ1-5; 11 positions match TRBD1. The CDR3 has 20 residues. Losses at the gene ends were 0 bases for V and 4 bases for J; bases not matched to a gene: 14. Germline CDR1 reads WSHSY; CDR2 reads SAAADI. CDR3: CASSESGGTGGIGRNQPQHF. As DNA, the CDR3 is TGCGCCAGCAGTGAGTCAGGAGGGACAGGGGGAATCGGTAGGAATCAGCCCCAGCATTTT.

The chain couples TRBV5-8 to TRBJ2-3, with 10 bases aligning to TRBD2. The V segment lost 2 bases and the J segment 6 bases; nucleotides outside the gene matches: 6. This CDR3 comprises 15 residues. Germline V gives CDR1 SGHTS, CDR2 YDEGEE. The CDR3 DNA sequence: TGTGCCAGCAGCTTCTCTAGCGGGAGTTTGGATACGCAGTATTTT. It yields the protein CASSFSSGSLDTQYF.

This clonotype was seen a few times. The rearrangement links TRBV6-2 or TRBV6-3 to TRBJ1-5; D remains unclear. V was cut by 9 bases and J by 4 bases, with 13 bases left in between. Germline CDR1 MNHEY, CDR2 SVGEGT. The CDR3 has 13 amino acids. Here the CDR3 reads CASSMRRNQPQHF. CDR3 in DNA: TGTGCCAGTAGTATGCGGAGAAATCAGCCCCAGCATTTT.

This clonotype was observed a handful of times. The V gene is TRBV19, the J gene TRBJ1-4; 9 bases are a match to TRBD1. The CDR3 spans 15 residues. J was trimmed by 17 bases and V by 2 bases; bases with no gene match: 15. Germline CDR1 LNHDA, CDR2 SQIVND (reference sequence). CDR3: CASSITARPGQGIFF. CDR3 coding DNA: TGTGCCAGTAGTATAACGGCCCGACCCGGACAGGGGATCTTTTTT.

The V and J genes are TRBV6-1 and TRBJ1-2; 9 bases are a match to TRBD1. Per germline, CDR1 MNHNS and CDR2 SASEGT. The CDR3 has 16 residues. The J segment lost 9 bases and the V segment lost 4 bases, leaving 15 bases of the junction unmatched. The CDR3 reads CASSATSGTGSFSYTF. CDR3 coding DNA: TGTGCCAGCAGTGCAACCTCCGGGACAGGGAGCTTTAGCTACACCTTC.

Comment on this clonotype: Since a far larger clone is one base different, this is likely a read error. The chain is built from TRBV12-3 or TRBV12-4 and TRBJ2-5; a possible D gene is TRBD2 (7 bases). CDR3 length: 14 residues. The V end lost 5 bases, the J end lost 11 bases, and 21 bases lay between the germline ends. The CDR3, as DNA: TGTGCCAGCAGTCGTAAGGGGGGGGTGTACGGGCAGTACTTC. Translated, it gives CASSRKGGVYGQYF.

Many counts were recorded for this clonotype. The rearrangement uses TRBV6-1 and TRBJ1-2, with D hard to call. The CDR3 consists of 12 residues. The V end was cut by 3 bases, the J end by 4 bases, with 6 bases between. CDR1 and CDR2 from the germline V gene are MNHNS and SASEGT. The CDR3, as DNA: TGTGCCAGCAGTGATCACCGCTATGGCTACACCTTC. It encodes CASSDHRYGYTF.

The gene calls are TRBV13 and TRBJ2-7, with 12 bases fitting TRBD2. In germline, CDR1 is PRHDT, CDR2 FYEKMQ (reference sequence). The CDR3 extends over 18 amino acids. The V segment lost 1 base and the J segment 4 bases; nucleotides outside the gene matches: 11. The CDR3 here is CASSLVPPGTSGYYEQYF. For the CDR3, the DNA is TGTGCCAGCAGCTTAGTTCCCCCTGGGACTAGCGGGTATTACGAGCAGTACTTC.

J is TRBJ1-3 and V is TRBV15, with D perhaps matching TRBD1 (5 bases). CDR1 LNHNV and CDR2 YYDKDF come from the germline V gene (reference sequence). The CDR3 consists of 15 residues. Trimming took 6 bases from V and 0 from J, leaving 12 bases between them. CDR3 nucleotides: TGTGCCACCAGTCCGACAGCCATCTCTGGAAACACCATATATTTT. Translation gives CATSPTAISGNTIYF.

This clonotype appeared a few times. The chain links TRBV6-1 to TRBJ1-5, with D possibly matching TRBD1 (5 bases). CDR1 is MNHNS and CDR2 is SASEGT in the germline V gene. V lost 6 bases, J lost 0 bases, and 12 bases lay in between. CDR3 length: 15 residues. The CDR3 DNA reads TGTGCCAGCAGGGGTGGGACCATTAGCAATCAGCCCCAGCATTTT. Translating it yields CASRGGTISNQPQHF.

This clonotype was seen a few times. The chain combines TRBV6-5 with TRBJ1-2; 7 positions match TRBD1. The length of the CDR3 is 14 residues. Trimming cost V 4 bases and J 4 bases; bases outside gene matches: 6. Germline V CDR1 and CDR2: MNHEY, SVGAGI. The CDR3 sequence is CASSLSRDSYGYTF. In DNA form, the CDR3 reads TGTGCCAGCAGTTTATCGCGGGACAGCTATGGCTACACCTTC.

The chain recombines TRBV6-1 with TRBJ1-1; D is perhaps TRBD1 (6 bases). The CDR3 length is 13 residues. V lost 7 bases and J lost 3, with 12 bases in between. In germline, CDR1 is MNHNS, CDR2 SASEGT. The CDR3 loop is CASNGGVDTEAFF. CDR3 coding DNA: TGTGCCAGCAATGGGGGCGTGGACACTGAAGCTTTCTTT.

For this clonotype: An end of the junction does not agree with germline; a read error may underlie this. This rearrangement joins TRBV2 to TRBJ2-7; D remains ambiguous. Germline V gene data show CDR1 as SNHLY and CDR2 as FYNNEI. This CDR3 has 15 amino acids. DNA of the CDR3: TGTGCCAGCGCCGTTGTGGTTAAGCTCTCCTATGAGCAGTACTTC. Residues: CASAVVVKLSYEQYF.

This clonotype was counted a few times. The CDR3 DNA sequence: TGTGCCAGCAGTTTCAGGCCCCCCAGGGAATGGTACGAGCAGTACTTC. Translation gives CASSFRPPREWYEQYF. This chain links TRBV27 with TRBJ2-7; D possibly corresponds to TRBD1 (5 bases). Germline V gene lookup returns CDR1 MNHEY and CDR2 SMNVEV (reference sequence). V dropped 3 bases and J dropped 4 bases, with 19 bases sitting between them. This CDR3 region has 16 residues.

The gene calls are TRBV5-4 and TRBJ2-2, with a tentative D call TRBD2 (5 bases). Germline assignment: CDR1 SGHNT and CDR2 YYREEE (reference sequence). CDR3 size: 15 residues. Between the trimmed V and J ends, which lost 0 bases and 7 bases, there was a span of 13 bases. The CDR3 region is CASSLGVLEDGELFF. Here the CDR3 DNA reads TGTGCCAGCAGCTTGGGAGTCCTGGAGGACGGGGAGCTGTTTTTT. Filled out from reference TRBV5-4 and TRBJ2-2, the complete variable domain reads ETGVTQSPTHLIKTRGQQVTLRCSSQSGHNTVSWYQQALGQGPQFIFQYYREEENGRGNFPPRFSGLQFPNYSSELNVNALELDDSALYLCASSLGVLEDGELFFGEGSRLTVL.

This clonotype occurred many times. The V call is TRBV20-1, the J call TRBJ1-2; possibly TRBD1 for D (5 bases). V shed 8 bases and J shed 4 bases, with 14 bases lying between them. This CDR3 has 12 amino acids. Germline loops: CDR1 DFQATT, CDR2 SNEGSKA (reference sequence). For the CDR3, the DNA is TGCAGTTCACCCCACAGGCGCTATGGCTACACCTTC. It encodes CSSPHRRYGYTF.

The V and J genes are TRBV20-1 and TRBJ2-5; 11 bases agree with TRBD2. Germline-derived CDR1 and CDR2 are DFQATT and SNEGSKA (reference sequence). This CDR3 region has 15 residues. The CDR3 DNA reads TGCAGCGCCCTTGCTCTAGCGGGAGGACAAGAGACCCAGTACTTC. Encoded protein: CSALALAGGQETQYF.

The rearrangement links TRBV11-3 to TRBJ1-2; D is uncertain. CDR3 size: 12 residues. Germline V lookup: CDR1 SGHNT, CDR2 YENEEA. Trimming pared 4 bases from V and 6 bases from J, leaving 9 bases between. CDR3 coding DNA: TGTGCCAGCAGCTCGGCCCCTCATGGCTACACCTTC. Its protein is CASSSAPHGYTF.

Only a few counts were recorded for this clonotype. V is TRBV12-3 or TRBV12-4 and J is TRBJ2-2; no definite D call. The CDR3 extends over 14 amino acids. With 7 bases removed from V and 1 base from J, the gap between germline ends came to 10 bases. The CDR3 nucleotides are TGTGCCAGCACCTTTTCGGAGAACACCGGGGAGCTGTTTTTT. It is translated as CASTFSENTGELFF.

The V gene is TRBV11-2, the J gene TRBJ2-7; tentative D call: TRBD2 (5 bases). The ends were cut back, 1 base at V and 3 bases at J, with 19 bases in the middle. The CDR3 consists of 17 residues. From germline, CDR1 is SGHAT and CDR2 FQNNGV. CDR3 sequence: CASSLGGLTGYYYEQYF. CDR3 DNA: TGTGCCAGCAGCTTAGGCGGATTGACGGGGTACTACTACGAGCAGTACTTC.

The chain uses TRBV12-3 or TRBV12-4 and TRBJ1-2, with a tentative D call TRBD1 (5 bases). V lost 3 bases, J lost 2 bases, and 16 bases lay in between. The CDR3 is 16 amino acids. This CDR3 is CASSFAAAGTNYGYTF. The CDR3 DNA follows: TGTGCCAGCAGTTTCGCGGCAGCGGGGACGAACTATGGCTACACCTTC.

This clonotype has only a few counts. The chain has TRBV6-1 and TRBJ2-7; TRBD1 matches at 11 bases. The CDR3 sequence is 15 residues long. The V gene end was trimmed by 4 bases and the J gene end by 7 bases; junction bases not matched to a gene: 9. Germline-derived CDR1 and CDR2 are MNHNS and SASEGT. Here the CDR3 reads CASSGSGQGAEEQYF. CDR3 coding DNA: TGTGCCAGCAGTGGGTCCGGACAGGGGGCGGAGGAGCAGTACTTC.

This clonotype was seen at least ten times. This chain links TRBV12-3 or TRBV12-4 with TRBJ1-1, with 7 bases fitting TRBD1. This CDR3 contains 17 residues. Trimming at V came to 6 bases and at J to 1 base, leaving 14 bases not matched to a gene. The CDR3 sequence is CASSRDRANLRNTEAFF. The CDR3 nucleotides read TGTGCCAGCAGCCGAGACAGGGCGAACCTCCGGAACACTGAAGCTTTCTTT.